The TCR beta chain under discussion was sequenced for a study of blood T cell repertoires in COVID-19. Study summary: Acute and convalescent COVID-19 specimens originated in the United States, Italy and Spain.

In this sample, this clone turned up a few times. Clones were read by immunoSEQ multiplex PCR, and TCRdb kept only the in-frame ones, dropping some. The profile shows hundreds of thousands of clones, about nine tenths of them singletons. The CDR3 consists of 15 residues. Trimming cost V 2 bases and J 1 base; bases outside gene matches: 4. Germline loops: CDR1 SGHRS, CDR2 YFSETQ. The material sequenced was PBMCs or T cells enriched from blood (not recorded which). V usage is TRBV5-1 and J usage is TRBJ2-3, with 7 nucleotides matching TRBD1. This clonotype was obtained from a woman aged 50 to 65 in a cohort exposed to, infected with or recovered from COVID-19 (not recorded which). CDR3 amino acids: CASSLGTGGTDTQYF. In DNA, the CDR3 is TGCGCCAGCAGCTTAGGCACAGGGGGCACAGATACGCAGTATTTT.